The present entry profiles one T cell receptor (beta chain) with its context. TCRdb passed the 5' RACE reads through MiXCR, listing each CDR3 protein once. The data contain around 530,000 distinct CDR3 sequences, about a fifth of them singletons. The data belong to a study of T-cell memory formation after mild COVID-19. V lost 7 bases and J lost 5, with 8 bases in between. Germline values: CDR1 SNHLY, CDR2 FYNNEI. This CDR3 region has 11 residues. The specimen sequenced was PBMCs or a T cell subset sorted from them (not recorded which). The sequence came from an adult woman who had mild COVID-19 (a few samples of this study predate the infection). Cell type and time point are not known. The chain links TRBV2 to TRBJ1-2; D gene ambiguous. CDR3 protein: CASTQEYGYTF. The CDR3 DNA sequence: TGTGCCAGCACTCAGGAGTATGGCTACACCTTC.